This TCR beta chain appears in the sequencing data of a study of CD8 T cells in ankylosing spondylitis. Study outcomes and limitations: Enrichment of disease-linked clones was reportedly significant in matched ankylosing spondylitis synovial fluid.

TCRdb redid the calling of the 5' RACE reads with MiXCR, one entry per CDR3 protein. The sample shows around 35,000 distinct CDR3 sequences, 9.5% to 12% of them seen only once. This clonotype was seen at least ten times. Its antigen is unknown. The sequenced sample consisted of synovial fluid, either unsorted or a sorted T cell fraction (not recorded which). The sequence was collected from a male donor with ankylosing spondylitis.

The chain's CDR3 is CASSEQLAGVGNEQFF. The CDR3 DNA is TGCGCCAGCAGCGAGCAACTAGCGGGAGTGGGAAATGAGCAGTTCTTC. The chain is built from TRBV5-1 and TRBJ2-1; 11 positions agree with TRBD2. The trim removed 4 bases at V and 7 bases at J, leaving 10 bases unmatched. Germline V lookup: CDR1 SGHRS, CDR2 YFSETQ. CDR3 length: 16 residues.